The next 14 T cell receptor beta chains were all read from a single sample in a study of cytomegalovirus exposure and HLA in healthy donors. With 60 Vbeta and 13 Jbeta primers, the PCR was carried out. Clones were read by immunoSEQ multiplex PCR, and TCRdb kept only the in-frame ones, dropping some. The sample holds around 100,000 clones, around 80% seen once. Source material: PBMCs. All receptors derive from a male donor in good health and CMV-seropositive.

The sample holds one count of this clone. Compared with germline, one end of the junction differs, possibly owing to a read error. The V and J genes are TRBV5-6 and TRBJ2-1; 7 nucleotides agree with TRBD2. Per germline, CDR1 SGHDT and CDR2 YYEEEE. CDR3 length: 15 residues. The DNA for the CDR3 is TGTGCCAGCGGCTTCGTAGGCGGGGGATACAATGAGCAGTTCTTC. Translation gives CASGFVGGGYNEQFF.

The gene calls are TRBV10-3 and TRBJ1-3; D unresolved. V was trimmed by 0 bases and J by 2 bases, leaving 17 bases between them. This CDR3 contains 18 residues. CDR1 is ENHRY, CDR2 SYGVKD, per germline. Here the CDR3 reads CAISESVFSSLTGNTIYF. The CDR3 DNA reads TGTGCCATCAGTGAGTCCGTTTTTTCGAGCCTTACTGGAAACACCATATATTTT.

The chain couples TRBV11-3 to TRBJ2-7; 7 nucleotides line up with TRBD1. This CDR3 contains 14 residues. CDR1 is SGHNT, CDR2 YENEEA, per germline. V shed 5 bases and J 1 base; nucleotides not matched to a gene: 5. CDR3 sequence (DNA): TGTGCCAGCAGCAGTCGGGACAGTTCCTACGAGCAGTACTTC. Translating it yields CASSSRDSSYEQYF. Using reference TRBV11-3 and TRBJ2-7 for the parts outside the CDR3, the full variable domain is EAGVVQSPRYKIIEKKQPVAFWCNPISGHNTLYWYLQNLGQGPELLIRYENEEAVDDSQLPKDRFSAERLKGVDSTLKIQPAELGDSAVYLCASSSRDSSYEQYFGPGTRLTVT.

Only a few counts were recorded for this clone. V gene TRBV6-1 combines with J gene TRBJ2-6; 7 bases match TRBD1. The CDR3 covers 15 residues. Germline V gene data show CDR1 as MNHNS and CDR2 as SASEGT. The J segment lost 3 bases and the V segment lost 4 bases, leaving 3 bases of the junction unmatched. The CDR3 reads CASSGQGDGANVLTF. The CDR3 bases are TGTGCCAGCAGTGGACAGGGAGATGGGGCCAACGTCCTGACTTTC.

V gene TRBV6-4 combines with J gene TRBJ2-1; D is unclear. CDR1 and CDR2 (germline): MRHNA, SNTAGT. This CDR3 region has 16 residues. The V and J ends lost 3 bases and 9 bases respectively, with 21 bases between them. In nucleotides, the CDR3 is TGTGCCAGCAGTGATGGTCCCGGCCTAGAAGGTCGTGAGCAGTTCTTC. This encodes CASSDGPGLEGREQFF.

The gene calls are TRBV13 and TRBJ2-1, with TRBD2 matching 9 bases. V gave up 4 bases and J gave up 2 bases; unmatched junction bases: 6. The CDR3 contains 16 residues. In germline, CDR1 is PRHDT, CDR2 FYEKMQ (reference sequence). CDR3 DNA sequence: TGTGCCAGCAGCTCAAAGCGGGGGGCCCCCTACAATGAGCAGTTCTTC. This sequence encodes CASSSKRGAPYNEQFF.

CDR3 DNA: TGTGCCAGCAGCTTAGGGGCAACCTACGAGCAGTACTTC. This codes for CASSLGATYEQYF. The chain has TRBV7-9 and TRBJ2-7; D gene ambiguous. Trimming cost V 1 base and J 2 bases, with 6 bases left between them. CDR1 and CDR2 (germline): SEHNR, FQNEAQ (reference sequence). CDR3 length: 13 residues.

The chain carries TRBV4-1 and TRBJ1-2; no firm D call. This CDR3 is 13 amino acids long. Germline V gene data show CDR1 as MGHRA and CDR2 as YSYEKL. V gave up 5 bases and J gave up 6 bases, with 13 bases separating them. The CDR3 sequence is CASSEASRDGYTF. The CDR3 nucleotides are TGCGCCAGCAGCGAGGCCTCGAGGGATGGCTACACCTTC.

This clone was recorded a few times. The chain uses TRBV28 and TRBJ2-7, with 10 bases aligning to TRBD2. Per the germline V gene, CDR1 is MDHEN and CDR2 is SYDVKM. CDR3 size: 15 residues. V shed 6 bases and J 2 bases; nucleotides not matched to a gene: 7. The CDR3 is CASRALAGGTYEQYF. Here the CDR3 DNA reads TGTGCCAGCAGGGCCTTAGCGGGGGGCACCTACGAGCAGTACTTC.

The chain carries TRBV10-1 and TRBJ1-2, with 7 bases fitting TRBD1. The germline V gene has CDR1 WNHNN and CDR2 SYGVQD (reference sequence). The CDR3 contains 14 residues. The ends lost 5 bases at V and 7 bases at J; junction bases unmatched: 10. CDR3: CASSPRGLPSGYTF. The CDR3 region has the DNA TGCGCCAGCAGTCCCAGGGGGTTGCCGTCTGGCTACACCTTC.

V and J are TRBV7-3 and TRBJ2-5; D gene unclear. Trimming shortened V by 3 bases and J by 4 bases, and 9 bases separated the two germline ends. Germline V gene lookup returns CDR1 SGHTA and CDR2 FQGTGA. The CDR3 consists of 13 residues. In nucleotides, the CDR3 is TGTGCCAGCAGCTTCACCTCGGGAGAGACCCAGTACTTC. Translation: CASSFTSGETQYF.

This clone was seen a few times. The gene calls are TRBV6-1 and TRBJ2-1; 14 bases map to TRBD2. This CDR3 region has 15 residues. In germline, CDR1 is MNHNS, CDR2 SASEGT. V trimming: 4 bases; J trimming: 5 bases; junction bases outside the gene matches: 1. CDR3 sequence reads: CASSGLAGGHNEQFF. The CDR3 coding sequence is TGTGCCAGCAGTGGACTAGCGGGAGGGCACAATGAGCAGTTCTTC.

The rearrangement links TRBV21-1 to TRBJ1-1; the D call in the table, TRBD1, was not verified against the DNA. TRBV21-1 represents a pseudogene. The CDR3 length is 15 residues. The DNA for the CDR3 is TGTGCCAGCAGCAGCGAAACCACAGGGGGCACTGAAGCTTTCTTT. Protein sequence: CASSSETTGGTEAFF.

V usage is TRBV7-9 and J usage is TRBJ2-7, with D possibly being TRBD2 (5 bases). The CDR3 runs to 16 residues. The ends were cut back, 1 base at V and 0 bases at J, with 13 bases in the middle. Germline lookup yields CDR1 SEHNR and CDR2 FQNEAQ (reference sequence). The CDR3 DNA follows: TGTGCCAGCAGCTTAGGGCCCACGGGGTCCTCCTACGAGCAGTACTTC. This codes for CASSLGPTGSSYEQYF.